Listed here are 21 T cell receptor beta chains from one sample, sequenced in a study of T cell responses to AZD1222 COVID-19 vaccine. TCRdb's table, derived via immunoSEQ multiplex PCR, lists solely in-frame clones and lacks some. This table has more than 85,000 clones, approximately 88% appearing once. The sequenced sample was peripheral blood, obtained on day 0 of MenACWY control vaccination. Every receptor here comes from an adult in good health.

The gene calls are TRBV18 and TRBJ2-3, with D maybe TRBD2 (5 bases). The CDR3 loop spans 12 amino acids. V gave up 5 bases and J gave up 4 bases, with 7 bases separating them. Germline values: CDR1 KGHSH, CDR2 LQKENI. CDR3 residues: CASSGSADTQYF. Here the CDR3 DNA reads TGTGCCAGCTCAGGTAGCGCAGATACGCAGTATTTT.

The chain is built from TRBV20-1 and TRBJ1-5; D may be TRBD1 (6 bases). The V end lost 3 bases, the J end lost 7 bases, and 16 bases lay between the germline ends. Germline loops: CDR1 DFQATT, CDR2 SNEGSKA (reference sequence). The CDR3 loop spans 14 amino acids. The CDR3 sequence is CSASALQGGQPQHF. As DNA, the CDR3 is TGCAGTGCTAGTGCACTACAGGGCGGCCAGCCCCAGCATTTT.

The J gene is TRBJ2-5, the V gene TRBV28, with 10 bases fitting TRBD2. From germline, CDR1 is MDHEN and CDR2 SYDVKM. There are 14 residues in the CDR3. Germline trimming cut 2 bases from V and 5 bases from J; bases unmatched to any gene: 2. CDR3 sequence (DNA): TGTGCCAGCAGTTTAACTAGCGGGGACGAGACCCAGTACTTC. Its translation is CASSLTSGDETQYF.

The chain couples TRBV6-5 to TRBJ1-3, with 7 positions matching TRBD1. With 0 bases clipped from V and 8 bases from J, the junction kept 7 bases outside the gene matches. Per the germline V gene, CDR1 is MNHEY and CDR2 is SVGAGI. The CDR3 runs to 15 residues. Here the CDR3 reads CASSYSMVQGDTIYF. The CDR3 DNA is TGTGCCAGCAGTTACTCGATGGTCCAGGGGGACACCATATATTTT.

The sample holds one count of this clone. The gene calls are TRBV7-9 and TRBJ1-1; D gene uncertain. CDR1 and CDR2 from the germline V gene are SEHNR and FQNEAQ (reference sequence). The CDR3 consists of 13 residues. V was pared by 8 bases and J by 1 base, with 11 bases between. CDR3 residues: CASPGVGNTEAFF. CDR3 sequence (DNA): TGTGCCAGCCCCGGGGTTGGGAACACTGAAGCTTTCTTT.

The chain recombines TRBV5-8 with TRBJ2-7; D gene uncertain. The germline V and J ends were trimmed by 2 bases and 0 bases, with 12 bases remaining between them. Germline assignment: CDR1 SGHTS and CDR2 YDEGEE. The CDR3 spans 15 residues. CDR3 DNA: TGTGCCAGCAGCTTAGAGGCGGTAAGCTCCTACGAGCAGTACTTC. It yields the protein CASSLEAVSSYEQYF.

The V call is TRBV3-1 (or the pseudogene TRBV3-2), the J call TRBJ2-1; D may be TRBD2 (5 bases). CDR1 is LGHDT, CDR2 YNNKEL, per germline (reference sequence). The CDR3 loop spans 16 amino acids. Trimming cost V 7 bases and J 7 bases, with 23 bases left between them. DNA of the CDR3: TGTGCCAGCATGGTGGGCTCACGGAGCTGGAGGAATGAGCAGTTCTTC. The encoded protein is CASMVGSRSWRNEQFF.

V usage is TRBV19 and J usage is TRBJ1-2, with 8 nucleotides matching TRBD1. This CDR3 spans 16 amino acids. J gave up 0 bases and V 7 bases, and 10 bases lay outside the gene matches. Germline lookup yields CDR1 LNHDA and CDR2 SQIVND (reference sequence). The CDR3 loop is CASKPLGTGPNYGYTF. The CDR3 nucleotides read TGTGCCAGTAAACCCCTAGGGACAGGCCCTAACTATGGCTACACCTTC.

V is TRBV30 and J is TRBJ2-2; either TRBD1 or TRBD2 may supply D (6 bases each). V lost 0 bases to trimming and J lost 3 bases, with 14 bases between them. The CDR3 sequence is 16 residues long. CDR1 and CDR2 from the germline V gene are GTSNPN and SVGIG (reference sequence). CDR3 loop: CAWSVMGGPDTGELFF. The CDR3 region has the DNA TGTGCCTGGAGTGTAATGGGGGGCCCGGACACCGGGGAGCTGTTTTTT.

The chain links TRBV11-2 to TRBJ2-7; TRBD1 or TRBD2 may be the D gene (6 bases each). V was clipped by 2 bases and J by 1 base, with 15 bases between them. The CDR3 spans 16 residues. In germline, CDR1 is SGHAT, CDR2 FQNNGV. In DNA form, the CDR3 reads TGTGCCAGCAGCTTAATGGGGGGCCGAGGGTCCTACGAGCAGTACTTC. Its translation: CASSLMGGRGSYEQYF.

To note about this clone: Other DNA sequences from this sample encode an identical CDR3 as well. This chain links TRBV28 with TRBJ2-7, with no clear D. The germline CDR1 and CDR2 sequences are MDHEN and SYDVKM. The length of the CDR3 is 11 residues. V was pared by 6 bases and J by 0 bases, with 3 bases between. CDR3 in DNA: TGTGCCAGCAGAGTCTCCTACGAGCAGTACTTC. Translation gives CASRVSYEQYF.

This chain links TRBV28 with TRBJ2-1, with 11 bases identical to TRBD2. CDR3 size: 16 residues. Losses at the gene ends were 2 bases for V and 6 bases for J; bases not matched to a gene: 6. Germline V CDR1 and CDR2: MDHEN, SYDVKM. The CDR3 is CASSLVSGGAGNEQFF. The DNA of the CDR3 is TGTGCCAGCAGTTTAGTTAGCGGGGGGGCTGGCAATGAGCAGTTCTTC.

The V call is TRBV5-1, the J call TRBJ2-3; D perhaps matches TRBD1 (6 bases). The germline CDR1 and CDR2 sequences are SGHRS and YFSETQ. The germline V and J ends were trimmed by 0 bases and 4 bases, with 6 bases remaining between them. The CDR3 length is 13 residues. The CDR3 spells CASSLGQADTQYF. CDR3 bases: TGCGCCAGCAGCTTGGGACAGGCAGATACGCAGTATTTT.

The J gene is TRBJ1-1, the V gene TRBV7-8; D is ambiguous. CDR3 length equals 15 residues. Trimming pared 2 bases from V and 0 bases from J, leaving 10 bases between. Looked up from germline, CDR1 is SGHVS and CDR2 is FQNEAQ. The CDR3 nucleotides read TGTGCCAGCAGCTTATTCCGGGATATGAACACTGAAGCTTTCTTT. This translates into CASSLFRDMNTEAFF.

The chain employs TRBV4-1 and TRBJ1-1; TRBD1 is a possible D gene (6 bases). Germline V gene sequence: CDR1 MGHRA, CDR2 YSYEKL. The CDR3 length is 16 residues. V was clipped by 1 base and J by 4 bases, with 16 bases between them. Here the CDR3 DNA reads TGCGCCAGCAGCCAAGTGGGGGGGGGCAAAGGCACTGAAGCTTTCTTT. It codes for CASSQVGGGKGTEAFF.

The chain has TRBV4-1 and TRBJ2-7; D possibly corresponds to TRBD1 (5 bases). V was trimmed by 0 bases and J by 3 bases, leaving 6 bases between them. Germline-derived CDR1 and CDR2 are MGHRA and YSYEKL. The CDR3 covers 13 residues. CDR3 in amino acids: CASSQDRDYEQYF. In nucleotides, the CDR3 is TGCGCCAGCAGCCAAGACAGGGACTACGAGCAGTACTTC.

V is TRBV6-2 or TRBV6-3 and J is TRBJ1-5, with a tentative D call TRBD1 (6 bases). Between the trimmed V and J ends, which lost 0 bases and 2 bases, there was a span of 14 bases. The CDR3 spans 17 residues. Germline CDR1 MNHEY, CDR2 SVGEGT. In DNA, the CDR3 is TGTGCCAGCAGTTACTCAAGGCCAGGGGTGGGCAATCAGCCCCAGCATTTT. Amino acid sequence: CASSYSRPGVGNQPQHF.

The chain joins TRBV6-5 to TRBJ1-5; 9 bases match TRBD1. CDR1 MNHEY and CDR2 SVGAGI come from the germline V gene. V was clipped by 6 bases and J by 5 bases; unmatched bases: 8. There are 15 residues in the CDR3. CDR3 region: CASSFGQGIYQPQHF. Written as DNA, the CDR3 is TGTGCCAGCAGCTTTGGACAGGGGATATATCAGCCCCAGCATTTT.

The chain recombines TRBV9 with TRBJ2-7; D not resolved. CDR3 length: 14 amino acids. The V gene's germline CDR1 is SGDLS and CDR2 YYNGEE. V was clipped by 3 bases and J by 0 bases, with 10 bases between them. CDR3 DNA: TGTGCCAGCAGCGCTACCATAAGCTCCTACGAGCAGTACTTC. Its protein product is CASSATISSYEQYF.

This chain connects TRBV30 to TRBJ1-2; 7 positions match TRBD1. Germline CDR1 GTSNPN, CDR2 SVGIG (reference sequence). The J segment lost 8 bases and the V segment lost 5 bases, leaving 8 bases of the junction unmatched. This CDR3 is built from 12 residues. CDR3 bases: TGTGCCTGGCCCAGGGGACAGTCGGGCTACACCTTC. This gives the protein CAWPRGQSGYTF.

This sequence joins TRBV28 and TRBJ2-7; tentative D call: TRBD2 (5 bases). There are 14 residues in the CDR3. Germline-derived CDR1 and CDR2 are MDHEN and SYDVKM. Between the trimmed V and J ends, which lost 5 bases and 1 base, there was a span of 12 bases. The CDR3, as DNA: TGTGCCAGCAGTATGACCGGGAAGTCCTACGAGCAGTACTTC. It specifies CASSMTGKSYEQYF.